Presented here are 17 T cell receptor beta chains from one specimen sequenced in a study of blood T cell repertoires in COVID-19. The repertoire was sequenced with immunoSEQ multiplex PCR; TCRdb's copy has only in-frame clones and lacks some. The sample carries roughly 100,000 clones, approximately 84% recorded once. Input material: peripheral blood. The receptors shown here come from a human donor in a cohort sampled during active or convalescent COVID-19.

The chain recombines TRBV5-6 with TRBJ2-1; D possibly corresponds to TRBD1 (5 bases). The ends were cut back, 0 bases at V and 2 bases at J, with 15 bases in the middle. This CDR3 has 17 residues. Germline assignment: CDR1 SGHDT and CDR2 YYEEEE. The CDR3 loop is CASSLAATEHTYNEQFF. The CDR3 DNA reads as TGTGCCAGCAGCTTGGCGGCGACAGAACATACCTACAATGAGCAGTTCTTC. Full variable domain (outside the CDR3, taken from reference TRBV5-6 and TRBJ2-1): DAGVTQSPTHLIKTRGQQVTLRCSPKSGHDTVSWYQQALGQGPQFIFQYYEEEERQRGNFPDRFSGHQFPNYSSELNVNALLLGDSALYLCASSLAATEHTYNEQFFGPGTRLTVL.

V gene TRBV11-3 combines with J gene TRBJ2-5, with TRBD2 as a possible D gene (5 bases). V dropped 6 bases and J dropped 5 bases, with 10 bases sitting between them. Germline CDR1 SGHNT, CDR2 YENEEA. This CDR3 is built from 12 residues. CDR3 amino acids: CASSKGGETQYF. CDR3 nucleotides: TGTGCCAGCAGTAAGGGCGGGGAGACCCAGTACTTC.

The rearrangement links TRBV25-1 to TRBJ1-1; D unclear. The ends were cut back, 2 bases at V and 6 bases at J, with 16 bases in the middle. Germline CDR1 and CDR2: MGHDK and SYGVNS. The CDR3 totals 15 residues. The CDR3 DNA reads as TGTGCCAGCAGTGAACAAGGCACTCGAGGAGCTGAAGCTTTCTTT. It is translated as CASSEQGTRGAEAFF.

This clone has a single count. The chain uses TRBV11-2 and TRBJ2-7; TRBD1 agrees at 8 bases. The CDR3 runs to 19 residues. With 0 bases clipped from V and 6 bases from J, the junction kept 19 bases outside the gene matches. Germline loops: CDR1 SGHAT, CDR2 FQNNGV. CDR3: CASSLDGRQGRKAPTEQYF. CDR3 sequence (DNA): TGTGCCAGCAGCTTAGATGGCAGACAGGGGCGGAAAGCACCTACCGAGCAGTACTTC.

On this clone: A junction boundary mismatches the germline segment, possibly from a read error. The rearrangement joins TRBV7-7 to TRBJ1-2, with D possibly TRBD1 on 5 matching bases. This CDR3 has 17 amino acids. Germline V gene sequence: CDR1 SSHAT, CDR2 FNYEAQ (reference sequence). CDR3 DNA: TGTGCTAGCAGCCGCTGCAGACTCGACAGAGTTAACTATGGCTACACCTTC. Translating it yields CASSRCRLDRVNYGYTF.

The chain uses TRBV12-3 or TRBV12-4 and TRBJ2-7; D gene ambiguous. V lost 3 bases and J lost 0, with 6 bases in between. The CDR3 spans 13 residues. The CDR3 bases are TGTGCCAGCAGTTTCATGAGCTCCTACGAGCAGTACTTC. Its translation is CASSFMSSYEQYF.

V is TRBV3-1 (or the pseudogene TRBV3-2) and J is TRBJ2-3; the match to TRBD2 covers 11 bases. Germline values: CDR1 LGHDT, CDR2 YNNKEL (reference sequence). The CDR3 extends over 16 amino acids. V lost 2 bases to trimming and J lost 3 bases; unmatched junction nucleotides: 4. The CDR3 coding sequence is TGTGCCAGCAGCCAATTAGCGGGGGGGTTTACAGATACGCAGTATTTT. This codes for CASSQLAGGFTDTQYF.

The CDR3 DNA is TGTGCCAGCAGCCAAGGTCCAGGGGAGGGGGAGAATGAGCAGTTCTTC. Amino acid sequence: CASSQGPGEGENEQFF. V gene TRBV4-2 combines with J gene TRBJ2-1; a possible D gene is TRBD2 (7 bases). Per germline, CDR1 LGHNA and CDR2 YNFKEQ. The CDR3 spans 16 residues. V was trimmed by 1 base and J by 7 bases, leaving 17 bases between them.

The gene calls are TRBV7-2 and TRBJ2-1; D might be TRBD1 (5 bases). The ends were cut back, 1 base at V and 8 bases at J, with 15 bases in the middle. Germline V gene lookup returns CDR1 SGHTA and CDR2 FQGNSA. The CDR3 is made up of 15 amino acids. In nucleotides, the CDR3 is TGTGCCAGCAGCTTAGGGGGCAGGGCTATGGATGAGCAGTTCTTC. Its translation: CASSLGGRAMDEQFF.

The chain recombines TRBV2 with TRBJ1-2; 7 nucleotides align to TRBD1. Trimming removed 8 bases from V and 0 bases from J; junction bases left unmatched: 9. This CDR3 contains 15 residues. Looked up from germline, CDR1 is SNHLY and CDR2 is FYNNEI. CDR3 in DNA: TGTGCCAGCTCTCCGGGACAGCGCCCTAACTATGGCTACACCTTC. Translated: CASSPGQRPNYGYTF.

The count of this clone is one. This rearrangement joins TRBV13 to TRBJ2-5, with D possibly matching TRBD2 (5 bases). The germline gives CDR1 PRHDT, CDR2 FYEKMQ (reference sequence). The V and J ends lost 3 bases and 5 bases respectively, with 16 bases between them. The CDR3 has 15 amino acids. The CDR3 nucleotides read TGTGCCAGCAGCTTGATCCGGGATAGGCGGGAGACCCAGTACTTC. Its translation: CASSLIRDRRETQYF.

V and J are TRBV18 and TRBJ2-3; 7 nucleotides line up with TRBD2. CDR3 size: 16 residues. V trimming: 6 bases; J trimming: 1 base; junction bases outside the gene matches: 10. CDR1 is KGHSH and CDR2 is LQKENI in the germline V gene. The CDR3 is CASSYLKRGGTDTQYF. The DNA of the CDR3 is TGTGCCAGCTCCTATTTAAAGCGGGGTGGCACAGATACGCAGTATTTT. Filled out from reference TRBV18 and TRBJ2-3, the complete variable domain reads NAGVMQNPRHLVRRRGQEARLRCSPMKGHSHVYWYRQLPEEGLKFMVYLQKENIIDESGMPKERFSAEFPKEGPSILRIQQVVRGDSAAYFCASSYLKRGGTDTQYFGPGTRLTVL.

The chain uses TRBV6-6 and TRBJ1-5; D gene uncertain. Trimming pared 5 bases from V and 5 bases from J, leaving 16 bases between. CDR1 and CDR2 from the germline V gene are MNHNY and SVGAGI (reference sequence). The CDR3 extends over 15 amino acids. DNA of the CDR3: TGTGCCAGCAGTCCCTACGGGGATGCGGATCAGCCCCAGCATTTT. Protein: CASSPYGDADQPQHF.

This chain joins TRBV12-5 and TRBJ1-2, with TRBD1 identical over 8 bases. CDR1 is LGHNT, CDR2 FRNRAP, per germline. After removal of 2 bases from V and 6 bases from J, the junction contained 8 bases not matched to a gene. This CDR3 contains 15 residues. CDR3 amino acids: CASGLFPGGGDGYTF. The CDR3 DNA reads TGTGCTAGTGGTTTGTTCCCAGGGGGCGGGGATGGCTACACCTTC.

V and J are TRBV4-2 and TRBJ1-5; D is possibly TRBD1 (5 bases). Between the trimmed V and J ends, which lost 4 bases and 2 bases, there was a span of 6 bases. The CDR3 has 13 amino acids. CDR1 and CDR2 from the germline V gene are LGHNA and YNFKEQ. The CDR3 loop is CASSRQRNQPQHF. Here the CDR3 DNA reads TGTGCCAGCAGCCGACAGCGCAATCAGCCCCAGCATTTT.

This clone appeared a single time. The chain joins TRBV28 to TRBJ1-4; 7 nucleotides agree with TRBD1. The junction had 12 bases not matched to a gene; V was cut back by 7 bases and J by 10 bases. CDR3 size: 14 residues. The V gene's germline CDR1 is MDHEN and CDR2 SYDVKM. The chain's CDR3 is CASMEVRGRVKLFF. The CDR3 DNA follows: TGTGCCAGCATGGAAGTAAGGGGGCGCGTAAAACTGTTTTTT.

This clone was detected only once. The CDR3 DNA is TGCGCCAGCAGACCCGGACAGGGAGTCTCTGGGGCCAACGTCCTGACTTTC. This sequence encodes CASRPGQGVSGANVLTF. The rearrangement links TRBV5-1 to TRBJ2-6; 8 positions agree with TRBD1. The CDR3 has 17 amino acids. With V trimmed by 5 bases and J by 0 bases, 7 bases remained unmatched. The germline V gene encodes CDR1 SGHRS and CDR2 YFSETQ.